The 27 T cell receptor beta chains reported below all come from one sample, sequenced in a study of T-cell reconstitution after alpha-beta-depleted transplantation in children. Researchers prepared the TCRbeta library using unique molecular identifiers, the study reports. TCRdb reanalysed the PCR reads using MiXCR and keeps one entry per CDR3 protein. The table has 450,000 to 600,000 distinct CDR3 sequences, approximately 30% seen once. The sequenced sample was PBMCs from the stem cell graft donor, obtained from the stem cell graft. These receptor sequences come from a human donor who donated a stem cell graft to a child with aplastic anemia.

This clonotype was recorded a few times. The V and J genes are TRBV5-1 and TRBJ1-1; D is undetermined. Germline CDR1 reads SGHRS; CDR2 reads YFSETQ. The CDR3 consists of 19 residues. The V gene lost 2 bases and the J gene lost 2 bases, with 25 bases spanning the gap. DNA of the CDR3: TGCGCCAGCAGCTTAATTTCGGCGGATATCGGCAATCCCAACACTGAAGCTTTCTTT. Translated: CASSLISADIGNPNTEAFF.

The CDR3 loop is CSVQAGSNNEQFF. The CDR3 nucleotides are TGCAGCGTTCAAGCGGGATCCAACAATGAGCAGTTCTTC. The genes are TRBV29-1 and TRBJ2-1; the match to TRBD2 covers 7 bases. Germline V gene data show CDR1 as SQVTM and CDR2 as ANQGSEA. V trimming: 5 bases; J trimming: 5 bases; junction bases outside the gene matches: 6. The CDR3 consists of 13 residues.

Here the CDR3 reads CASSFVGLAGGSNEQFF. The DNA for the CDR3 is TGTGCCAGCAGTTTCGTGGGACTAGCGGGAGGAAGCAATGAGCAGTTCTTC. The chain is built from TRBV27 and TRBJ2-1, with 15 bases that match TRBD2. CDR1 and CDR2 from the germline V gene are MNHEY and SMNVEV (reference sequence). With 3 bases clipped from V and 6 bases from J, the junction kept 6 bases outside the gene matches. The CDR3 is 17 amino acids.

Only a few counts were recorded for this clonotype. Here the CDR3 reads CASSYSLKDEQYV. CDR3 DNA sequence: TGTGCCAGCAGTTACTCGTTAAAGGACGAGCAGTACGTC. The chain is built from TRBV6-5 and TRBJ2-7, with D unclear. CDR1 and CDR2 (germline): MNHEY, SVGAGI. Trimming removed 0 bases at V and 5 bases at J, with 8 bases between. The CDR3 is 13 amino acids.

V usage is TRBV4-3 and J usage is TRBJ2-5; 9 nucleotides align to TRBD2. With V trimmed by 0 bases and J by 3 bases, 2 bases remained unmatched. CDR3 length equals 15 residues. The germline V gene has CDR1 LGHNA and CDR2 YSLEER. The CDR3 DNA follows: TGCGCCAGCAGCCAAGAACCTAGCGGGGAAGAGACCCAGTACTTC. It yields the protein CASSQEPSGEETQYF.

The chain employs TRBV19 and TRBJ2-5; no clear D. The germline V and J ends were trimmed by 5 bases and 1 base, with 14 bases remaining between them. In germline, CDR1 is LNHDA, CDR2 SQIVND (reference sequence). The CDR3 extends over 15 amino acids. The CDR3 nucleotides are TGTGCCAGTAGTCCTGCCCTGCGGCCCCAAGAGACCCAGTACTTC. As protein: CASSPALRPQETQYF.

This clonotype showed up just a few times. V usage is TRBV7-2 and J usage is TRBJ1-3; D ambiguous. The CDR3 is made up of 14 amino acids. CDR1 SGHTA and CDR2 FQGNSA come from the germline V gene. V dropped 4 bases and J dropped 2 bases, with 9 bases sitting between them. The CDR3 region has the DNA TGTGCCAGCAGCTCCCAGATAGCTGGAAACACCATATATTTT. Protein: CASSSQIAGNTIYF. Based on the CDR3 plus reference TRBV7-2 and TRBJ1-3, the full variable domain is GAGVSQSPSNKVTEKGKDVELRCDPISGHTALYWYRQSLGQGLEFLIYFQGNSAPDKSGLPSDRFSAERTGGSVSTLTIQRTQQEDSAVYLCASSSQIAGNTIYFGEGSWLTVV.

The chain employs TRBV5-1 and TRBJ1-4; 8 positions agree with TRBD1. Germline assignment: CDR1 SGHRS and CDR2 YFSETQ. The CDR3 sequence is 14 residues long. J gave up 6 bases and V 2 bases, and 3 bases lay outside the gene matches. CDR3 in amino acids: CASSFRGQDEKLFF. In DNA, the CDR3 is TGCGCCAGCAGCTTCAGGGGGCAGGATGAAAAACTGTTTTTT.

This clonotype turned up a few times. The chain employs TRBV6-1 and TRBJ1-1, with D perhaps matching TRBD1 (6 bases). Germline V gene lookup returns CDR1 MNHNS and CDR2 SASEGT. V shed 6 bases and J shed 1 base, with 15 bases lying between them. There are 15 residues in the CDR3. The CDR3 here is CASRLTGAPNTEAFF. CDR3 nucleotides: TGTGCCAGCAGGTTGACGGGGGCGCCGAACACTGAAGCTTTCTTT.

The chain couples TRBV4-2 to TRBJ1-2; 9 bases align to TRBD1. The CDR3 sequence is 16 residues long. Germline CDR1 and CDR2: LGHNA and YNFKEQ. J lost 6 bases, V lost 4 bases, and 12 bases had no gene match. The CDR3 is CASSPSGQGNLDGYTF. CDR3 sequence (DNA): TGTGCCAGCAGCCCGTCGGGACAGGGTAATCTCGATGGCTACACCTTC.

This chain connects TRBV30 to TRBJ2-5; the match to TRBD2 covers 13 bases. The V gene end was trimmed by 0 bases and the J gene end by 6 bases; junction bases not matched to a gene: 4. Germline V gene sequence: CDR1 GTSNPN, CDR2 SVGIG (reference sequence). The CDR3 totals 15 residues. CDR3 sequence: CAWSVGTSGTKTQYF. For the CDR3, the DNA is TGTGCCTGGAGTGTAGGGACTAGCGGGACCAAGACCCAGTACTTC. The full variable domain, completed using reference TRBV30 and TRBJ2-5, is SQTIHQWPATLVQPVGSPLSLECTVEGTSNPNLYWYRQAAGRGLQLLFYSVGIGQISSEVPQNLSASRPQDRQFILSSKKLLLSDSGFYLCAWSVGTSGTKTQYFGPGTRLLVL.

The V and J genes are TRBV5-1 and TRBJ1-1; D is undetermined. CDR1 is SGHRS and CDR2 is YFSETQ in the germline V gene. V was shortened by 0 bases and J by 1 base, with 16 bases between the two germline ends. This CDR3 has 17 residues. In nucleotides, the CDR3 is TGCGCCAGCAGCTTGGATCGCGTAAGTTATCAGAACACTGAAGCTTTCTTT. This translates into CASSLDRVSYQNTEAFF.

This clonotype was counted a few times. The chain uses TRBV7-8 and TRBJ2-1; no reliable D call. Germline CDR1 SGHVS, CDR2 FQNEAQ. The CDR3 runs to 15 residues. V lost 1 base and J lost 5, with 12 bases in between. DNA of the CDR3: TGTGCCAGCAGCTTAGTTAAGGACGGGCACAATGAGCAGTTCTTC. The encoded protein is CASSLVKDGHNEQFF.

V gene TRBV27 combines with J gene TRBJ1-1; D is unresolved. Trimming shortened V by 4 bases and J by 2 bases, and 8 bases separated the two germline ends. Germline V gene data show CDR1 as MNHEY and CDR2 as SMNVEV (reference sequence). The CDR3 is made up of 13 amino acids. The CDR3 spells CASSYIKNTEAFF. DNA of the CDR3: TGTGCCAGCAGTTACATAAAAAACACTGAAGCTTTCTTT.

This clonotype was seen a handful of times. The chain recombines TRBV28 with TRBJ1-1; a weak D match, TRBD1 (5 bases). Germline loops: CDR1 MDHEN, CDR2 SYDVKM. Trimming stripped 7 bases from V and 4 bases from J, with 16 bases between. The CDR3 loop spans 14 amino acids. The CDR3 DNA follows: TGTGCCAGCACTGTAGGAGGGGCCGCCACTGAAGCTTTCTTT. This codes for CASTVGGAATEAFF.

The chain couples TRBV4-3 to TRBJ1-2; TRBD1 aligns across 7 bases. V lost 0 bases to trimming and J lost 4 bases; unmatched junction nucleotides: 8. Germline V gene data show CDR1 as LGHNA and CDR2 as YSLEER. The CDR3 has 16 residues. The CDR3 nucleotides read TGCGCCAGCAGCCAAGATCGGGCAGGGGGACCCTATGGCTACACCTTC. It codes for CASSQDRAGGPYGYTF.

The CDR3 sequence is CASSRGEPGLADPNEQFF. In nucleotides, the CDR3 is TGCGCCAGCAGTAGGGGAGAACCTGGACTAGCGGACCCCAATGAGCAGTTCTTC. The chain is built from TRBV5-1 and TRBJ2-1; 10 bases map to TRBD2. Germline assignment: CDR1 SGHRS and CDR2 YFSETQ. With V trimmed by 5 bases and J by 6 bases, 17 bases remained unmatched. CDR3 length: 18 residues.

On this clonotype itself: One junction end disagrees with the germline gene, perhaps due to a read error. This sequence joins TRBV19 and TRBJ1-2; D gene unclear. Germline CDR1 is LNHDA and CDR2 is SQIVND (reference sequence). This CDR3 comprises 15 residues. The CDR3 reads CASTIVFGELNGYTF. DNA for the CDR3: TGTGCCAGTACTATAGTTTTTGGCGAGCTCAATGGCTACACCTTC.

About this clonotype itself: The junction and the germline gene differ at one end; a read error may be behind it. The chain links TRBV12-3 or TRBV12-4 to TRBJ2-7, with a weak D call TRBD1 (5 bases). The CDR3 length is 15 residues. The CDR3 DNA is TGTGCCAGCAGTTTGAGGTCAGGGCGGCTCTACGAGCAGTGCTTC. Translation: CASSLRSGRLYEQCF.

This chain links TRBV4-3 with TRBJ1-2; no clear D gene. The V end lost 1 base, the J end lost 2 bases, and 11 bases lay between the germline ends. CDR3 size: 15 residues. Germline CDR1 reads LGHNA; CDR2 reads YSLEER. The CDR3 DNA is TGCGCCAGCAGCCAAGGATTTGCGGGGAACTATGGCTACACCTTC. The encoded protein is CASSQGFAGNYGYTF.

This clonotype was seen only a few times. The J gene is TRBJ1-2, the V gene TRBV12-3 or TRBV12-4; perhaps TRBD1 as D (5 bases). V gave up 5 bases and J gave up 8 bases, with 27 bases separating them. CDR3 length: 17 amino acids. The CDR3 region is CASSPGTAYTPGEGYTF. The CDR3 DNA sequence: TGTGCCAGCAGTCCTGGGACGGCTTACACCCCCGGGGAGGGCTACACCTTC.

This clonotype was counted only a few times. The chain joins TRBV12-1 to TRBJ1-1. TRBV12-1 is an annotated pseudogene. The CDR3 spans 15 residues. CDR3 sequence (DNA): TGTGCCAGCAGCTTTGAGGTACAAATGAACACTGAAGCTTTCTTT. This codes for CASSFEVQMNTEAFF.

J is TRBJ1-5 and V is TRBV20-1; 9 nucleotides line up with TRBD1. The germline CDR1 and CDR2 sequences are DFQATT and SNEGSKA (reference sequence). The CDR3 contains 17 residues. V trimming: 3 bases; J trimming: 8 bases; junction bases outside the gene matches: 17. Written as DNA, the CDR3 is TGCAGTGCTAGCTTCCGAAGGGGACAGGGCTTTGCAAAGCCCCAGCATTTT. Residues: CSASFRRGQGFAKPQHF.

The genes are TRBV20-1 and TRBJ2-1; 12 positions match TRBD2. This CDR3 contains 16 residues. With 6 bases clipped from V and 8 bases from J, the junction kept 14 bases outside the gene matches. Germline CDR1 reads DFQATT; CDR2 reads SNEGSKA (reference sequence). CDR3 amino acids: CSATPGTSGWPDEQFF. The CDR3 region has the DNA TGCAGTGCCACCCCAGGGACTAGCGGGTGGCCCGATGAGCAGTTCTTC.

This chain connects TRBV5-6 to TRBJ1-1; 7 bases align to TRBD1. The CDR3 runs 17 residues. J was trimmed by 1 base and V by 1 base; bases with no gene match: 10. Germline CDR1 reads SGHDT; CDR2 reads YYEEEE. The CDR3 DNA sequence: TGTGCCAGCAGCTTGATTTGGGACAGCTCGAGGAACACTGAAGCTTTCTTT. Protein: CASSLIWDSSRNTEAFF.

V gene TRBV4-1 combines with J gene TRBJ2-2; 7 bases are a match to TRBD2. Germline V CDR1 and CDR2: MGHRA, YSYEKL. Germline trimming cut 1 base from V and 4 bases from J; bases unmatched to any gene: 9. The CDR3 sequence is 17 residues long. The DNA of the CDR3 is TGCGCCAGCAGCCAAGTTGATATGGGACTAATCACCGGGGAGCTGTTTTTT. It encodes CASSQVDMGLITGELFF.

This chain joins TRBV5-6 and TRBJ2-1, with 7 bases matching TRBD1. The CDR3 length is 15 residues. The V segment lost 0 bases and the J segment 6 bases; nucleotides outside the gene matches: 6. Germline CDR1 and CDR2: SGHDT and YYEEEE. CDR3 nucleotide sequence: TGTGCCAGCAGCTTGGGTGACAGGGTCTTCAATGAGCAGTTCTTC. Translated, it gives CASSLGDRVFNEQFF.